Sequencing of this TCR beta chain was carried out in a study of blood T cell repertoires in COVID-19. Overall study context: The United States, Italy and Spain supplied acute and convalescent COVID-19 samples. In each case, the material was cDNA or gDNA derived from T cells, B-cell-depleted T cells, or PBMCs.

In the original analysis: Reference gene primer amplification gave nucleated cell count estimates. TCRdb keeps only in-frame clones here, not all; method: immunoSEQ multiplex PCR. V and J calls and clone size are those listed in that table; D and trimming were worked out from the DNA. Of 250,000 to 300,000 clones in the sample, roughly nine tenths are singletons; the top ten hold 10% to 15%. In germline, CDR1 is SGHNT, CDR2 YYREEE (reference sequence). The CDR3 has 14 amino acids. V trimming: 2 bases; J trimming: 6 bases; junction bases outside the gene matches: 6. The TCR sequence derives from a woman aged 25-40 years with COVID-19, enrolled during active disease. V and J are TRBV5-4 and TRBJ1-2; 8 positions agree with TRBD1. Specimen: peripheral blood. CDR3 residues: CASSFRAGGHGYTF. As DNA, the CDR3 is TGTGCCAGCAGCTTCCGGGCAGGGGGCCATGGCTACACCTTC.